The source of this T cell receptor beta chain is a study of TIL therapy for anti-PD-1-resistant metastatic lung cancer. This was the immunoSEQ v3 assay. TCRdb's copy holds only in-frame clones and misses some; the assay was immunoSEQ multiplex PCR. There are about 60,000 clones in the sample; roughly 87% occur only once, and around 2.6% lies in the top ten. This clone was seen just once. CDR1 and CDR2 (germline): MDHEN, SYDVKM. This CDR3 has 15 amino acids. Trimming took off 6 bases at V and 6 bases at J, with 20 bases between the two ends. Noted time point: pre-treatment sample, taken before nivolumab and TIL therapy.

The source of this sequence is a person aged 25-85 years with non-small cell lung cancer. This material consisted of blood, taken at baseline. J is TRBJ1-2 and V is TRBV28; D perhaps matches TRBD1 (5 bases). As DNA, the CDR3 is TGTGCCAGCAGAGCTCTTCTGACAGAAACTAATGGCTACACCTTC. This sequence encodes CASRALLTETNGYTF.